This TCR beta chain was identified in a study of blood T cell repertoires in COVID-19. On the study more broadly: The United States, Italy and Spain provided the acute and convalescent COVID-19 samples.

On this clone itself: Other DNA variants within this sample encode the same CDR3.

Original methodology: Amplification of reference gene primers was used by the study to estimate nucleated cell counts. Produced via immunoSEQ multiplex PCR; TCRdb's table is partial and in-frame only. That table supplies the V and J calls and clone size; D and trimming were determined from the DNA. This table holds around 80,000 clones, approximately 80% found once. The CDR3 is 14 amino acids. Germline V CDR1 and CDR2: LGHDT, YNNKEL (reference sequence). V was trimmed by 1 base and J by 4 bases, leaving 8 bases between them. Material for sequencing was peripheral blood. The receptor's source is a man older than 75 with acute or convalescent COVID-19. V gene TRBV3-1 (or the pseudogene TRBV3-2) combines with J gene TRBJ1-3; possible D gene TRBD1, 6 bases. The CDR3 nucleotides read TGTGCCAGCAGCCAAGGGGGGGGCGGAAACACCATATATTTT. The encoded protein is CASSQGGGGNTIYF.